The 16 T cell receptor beta chains reported below all come from one sample, sequenced in a study of control samples from healthy donors and cancer patients. The assay was immunoSEQ multiplex PCR, and TCRdb's table has in-frame clones only and misses some. This sample has roughly 100,000 clones; 83% occur once, and the top ten carry less than 15%. Sequences were obtained from blood. The origin of the receptors is a woman aged 50 to 65 in good health.

The chain combines TRBV27 with TRBJ2-2; 9 positions agree with TRBD2. This CDR3 is 14 amino acids long. Germline CDR1 reads MNHEY; CDR2 reads SMNVEV (reference sequence). V lost 5 bases, J lost 5 bases, and 3 bases stayed unmatched. As DNA, the CDR3 is TGTGCCAGCAGTATAGCGGGGGTGACCGGGGAGCTGTTTTTT. Translated, it gives CASSIAGVTGELFF.

This chain connects TRBV10-3 to TRBJ1-5; D unresolved. Germline lookup yields CDR1 ENHRY and CDR2 SYGVKD. Trimming took 10 bases from V and 0 from J, leaving 7 bases between them. The CDR3 covers 12 residues. The CDR3 reads CATQDSNQPQHF. The CDR3 DNA is TGTGCCACCCAGGATAGCAATCAGCCCCAGCATTTT.

This clone came up a few times. V and J are TRBV6-6 and TRBJ1-4; D remains ambiguous. Trimming took 6 bases from V and 4 from J, leaving 9 bases between them. This CDR3 has 13 amino acids. Germline V gene data show CDR1 as MNHNY and CDR2 as SVGAGI (reference sequence). CDR3 sequence reads: CASSYTNNEKLFF. The CDR3 region has the DNA TGTGCCAGCAGCTATACGAATAATGAAAAACTGTTTTTT.

This clone has only a few counts. The chain is built from TRBV27 and TRBJ1-5, with D possibly being TRBD1 (5 bases). The CDR3 runs to 17 residues. Germline V lookup: CDR1 MNHEY, CDR2 SMNVEV (reference sequence). The V gene lost 6 bases and the J gene lost 7 bases, with 25 bases spanning the gap. The DNA of the CDR3 is TGTGCCAGCAGCCCGTCCTCGGAACGAGGGGCATGGCAGCCCCAGCATTTT. Residues: CASSPSSERGAWQPQHF.

This chain connects TRBV5-6 to TRBJ2-5; D remains unclear. This CDR3 contains 15 residues. Germline V gene data show CDR1 as SGHDT and CDR2 as YYEEEE. V dropped 4 bases and J dropped 1 base, with 14 bases sitting between them. CDR3 coding DNA: TGTGCCAGCAGCCCTCGTGGTGCTTTCCAAGAGACCCAGTACTTC. Its protein product is CASSPRGAFQETQYF.

The chain employs TRBV9 and TRBJ1-3; tentatively, D is TRBD1 (6 bases). CDR1 is SGDLS and CDR2 is YYNGEE in the germline V gene. V shed 4 bases and J shed 4 bases, with 15 bases lying between them. The CDR3 sequence is 15 residues long. CDR3 amino acids: CASSPEGGRGNTIYF. CDR3 sequence (DNA): TGTGCCAGCAGCCCCGAGGGGGGGAGAGGAAACACCATATATTTT.

The chain couples TRBV18 to TRBJ2-3, with 7 bases that match TRBD1. The CDR3 consists of 15 residues. Trimming took 6 bases from V and 0 from J; bases not matched to a gene: 6. Germline CDR1 and CDR2: KGHSH and LQKENI. The CDR3 region has the DNA TGTGCCAGCTCTAAGCAGGGGGTTAGCACAGATACGCAGTATTTT. Its translation: CASSKQGVSTDTQYF.

This chain uses TRBV29-1 with TRBJ2-1; 9 bases are shared with TRBD1. CDR3 length: 14 amino acids. V was clipped by 4 bases and J by 4 bases; unmatched bases: 5. The germline gives CDR1 SQVTM, CDR2 ANQGSEA. CDR3 sequence reads: CSVARQGGYNEQFF. The CDR3 DNA reads TGCAGCGTTGCCCGACAGGGGGGATACAATGAGCAGTTCTTC.

The genes are TRBV10-3 and TRBJ1-1, with D unclear. Trimming pared 4 bases from V and 5 bases from J, leaving 11 bases between. Germline V gives CDR1 ENHRY, CDR2 SYGVKD. The CDR3 spans 13 residues. The CDR3 bases are TGTGCCATCAGTGCCGGGAGCTGGACTGAAGCTTTCTTT. It specifies CAISAGSWTEAFF.

The gene calls are TRBV4-1 and TRBJ2-5, with a tentative D call TRBD2 (6 bases). Trimming shortened V by 5 bases and J by 5 bases, and 12 bases separated the two germline ends. CDR1 and CDR2 (germline): MGHRA, YSYEKL. The CDR3 spans 13 residues. Here the CDR3 reads CASSDTGVETQYF. The CDR3 coding sequence is TGCGCCAGCAGCGACACGGGGGTGGAGACCCAGTACTTC.

The chain employs TRBV28 and TRBJ1-4; D is perhaps TRBD1 (5 bases). Looked up from germline, CDR1 is MDHEN and CDR2 is SYDVKM. The ends were cut back, 7 bases at V and 2 bases at J, with 14 bases in the middle. The CDR3 length is 15 residues. Here the CDR3 reads CASISGQLTNEKLFF. CDR3 in DNA: TGTGCCAGCATTTCGGGGCAACTGACTAATGAAAAACTGTTTTTT.

The genes are TRBV5-6 and TRBJ1-5; possible D gene TRBD1, 6 bases. The V and J ends lost 2 bases and 3 bases respectively, with 15 bases between them. The germline V gene encodes CDR1 SGHDT and CDR2 YYEEEE. This CDR3 is 16 amino acids long. DNA for the CDR3: TGTGCCAGCAGCTTAGGTTCGGGGGCAAACAATCAGCCCCAGCATTTT. The encoded protein is CASSLGSGANNQPQHF.

Only one count was recorded for this clone. This chain uses TRBV28 with TRBJ2-7; D unclear. CDR3 length equals 11 residues. Per germline, CDR1 MDHEN and CDR2 SYDVKM. V lost 4 bases, J lost 3 bases, and 4 bases lay in between. The CDR3 DNA sequence: TGTGCCAGCAGTTCAAACTACGAGCAGTACTTC. It yields the protein CASSSNYEQYF.

V and J are TRBV4-3 and TRBJ2-2; 9 bases align to TRBD2. This CDR3 has 20 residues. The trim removed 1 base at V and 3 bases at J, leaving 15 bases unmatched. The V gene's germline CDR1 is LGHNA and CDR2 YSLEER. The CDR3 DNA reads as TGCGCCAGCAGCCAAGGGTTTTTCCAGCGGGAGGCCCGTGACACCGGGGAGCTGTTTTTT. Its translation is CASSQGFFQREARDTGELFF.

This clone was detected once. V gene TRBV3-1 (or the pseudogene TRBV3-2) combines with J gene TRBJ2-7; 8 bases line up with TRBD1. V was clipped by 6 bases and J by 4 bases; unmatched bases: 8. This CDR3 region has 14 residues. Germline values: CDR1 LGHDT, CDR2 YNNKEL (reference sequence). The CDR3 bases are TGTGCCAGCAGACGAACAGGGGGAGGTTACGAGCAGTACTTC. It encodes CASRRTGGGYEQYF.

This clone was picked up one time. The gene calls are TRBV30 and TRBJ2-4; 9 bases agree with TRBD2. The length of the CDR3 is 17 residues. CDR1 GTSNPN and CDR2 SVGIG come from the germline V gene (reference sequence). V lost 2 bases and J lost 3; bases outside the gene matches: 11. In DNA, the CDR3 is TGTGCCTGGAGTCATAGCGGGAGCGGTTGGGACAAAAACATTCAGTACTTC. Translating gives CAWSHSGSGWDKNIQYF.